This T cell receptor beta chain originates from a study of T cells in Graves' hyperthyroidism and ophthalmopathy. Comments on this clonotype: As yet, its antigen is unknown.

These patients, aged 18 to 65, had recently diagnosed hyperthyroidism lasting under 2 months. Each 10 ml fresh peripheral blood draw supplied the PBMCs. Germline CDR1 is MGHRA and CDR2 is YSYEKL. The V segment lost 1 base and the J segment 4 bases; nucleotides outside the gene matches: 6. This CDR3 is 15 amino acids long. Whole-study results and caveats: Through a model of 13 V-J features, ophthalmopathy was separated from stable hyperthyroidism. The majority of expanded thyroid clonotypes above 0.001 also appeared in blood.

Authors of the study amplified TCR beta CDR3 regions from RNA transcripts. With the HTBI primer set, the TCR CDR3 went through a first round of RT-PCR. TCRdb itself ran the multiplex PCR reads through MiXCR, one entry per CDR3 protein. The sample contains around 690,000 distinct CDR3 sequences, around 15% of which appear only once. The sample comprised blood. This clonotype originated in a man aged 45 to 65 with Graves' hyperthyroidism. The gene calls are TRBV4-1 and TRBJ2-7; 8 bases align to TRBD1. This CDR3 reads CASSQGPGQGYEQYF. The CDR3 nucleotides are TGCGCCAGCAGCCAAGGCCCCGGACAGGGTTACGAGCAGTACTTC.